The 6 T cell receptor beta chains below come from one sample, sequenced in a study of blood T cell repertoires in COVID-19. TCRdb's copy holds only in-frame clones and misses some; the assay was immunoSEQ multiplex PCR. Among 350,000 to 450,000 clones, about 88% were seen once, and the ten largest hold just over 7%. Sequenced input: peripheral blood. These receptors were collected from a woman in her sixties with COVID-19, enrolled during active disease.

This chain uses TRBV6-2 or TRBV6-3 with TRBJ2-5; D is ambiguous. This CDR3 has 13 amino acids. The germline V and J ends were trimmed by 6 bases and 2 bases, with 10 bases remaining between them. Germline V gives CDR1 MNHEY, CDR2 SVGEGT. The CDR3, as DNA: TGTGCCAGCAGCCTCTACGAACAAGAGACCCAGTACTTC. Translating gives CASSLYEQETQYF.

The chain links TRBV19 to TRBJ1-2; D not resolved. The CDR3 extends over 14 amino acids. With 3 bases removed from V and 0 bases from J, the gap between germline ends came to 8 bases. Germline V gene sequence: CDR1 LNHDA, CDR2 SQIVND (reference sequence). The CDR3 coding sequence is TGTGCCAGTAGTATGTGGCGGACTAACTATGGCTACACCTTC. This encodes CASSMWRTNYGYTF.

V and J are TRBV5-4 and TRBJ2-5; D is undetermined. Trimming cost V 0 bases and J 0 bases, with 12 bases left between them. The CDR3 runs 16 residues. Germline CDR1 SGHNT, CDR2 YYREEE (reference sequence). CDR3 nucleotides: TGTGCCAGCAGCTTGGCGTCAGATGTGTACCAAGAGACCCAGTACTTC. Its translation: CASSLASDVYQETQYF. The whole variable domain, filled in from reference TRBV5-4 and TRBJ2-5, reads ETGVTQSPTHLIKTRGQQVTLRCSSQSGHNTVSWYQQALGQGPQFIFQYYREEENGRGNFPPRFSGLQFPNYSSELNVNALELDDSALYLCASSLASDVYQETQYFGPGTRLLVL.

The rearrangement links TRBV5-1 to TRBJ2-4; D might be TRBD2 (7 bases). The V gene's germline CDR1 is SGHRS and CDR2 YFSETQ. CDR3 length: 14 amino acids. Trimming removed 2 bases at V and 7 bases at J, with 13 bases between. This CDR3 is CASSFPGGGNIQYF. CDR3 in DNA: TGCGCCAGCAGCTTCCCGGGGGGCGGGAACATTCAGTACTTC.

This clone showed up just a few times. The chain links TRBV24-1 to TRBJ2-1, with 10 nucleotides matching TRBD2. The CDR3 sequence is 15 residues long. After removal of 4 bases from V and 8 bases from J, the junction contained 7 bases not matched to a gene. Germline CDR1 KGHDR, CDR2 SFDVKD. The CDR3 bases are TGTGCCACCAGTGACGTAAGCGGGGGGGCCGATGAGCAGTTCTTC. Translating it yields CATSDVSGGADEQFF.

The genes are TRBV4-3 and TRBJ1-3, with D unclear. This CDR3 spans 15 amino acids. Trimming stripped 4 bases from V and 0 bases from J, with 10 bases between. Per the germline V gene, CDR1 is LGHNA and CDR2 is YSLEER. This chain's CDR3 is CASSLGRNSGNTIYF. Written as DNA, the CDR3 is TGCGCCAGCAGCCTGGGCCGAAACTCTGGAAACACCATATATTTT.